What follows describes a single T cell receptor beta chain. Antigen unknown. From germline, CDR1 is SGHAT and CDR2 FQNNGV. The V gene lost 7 bases and the J gene lost 7 bases, with 14 bases spanning the gap. CDR3 size: 14 residues. TCRdb's table, derived via immunoSEQ multiplex PCR, lists solely in-frame clones and lacks some. Among 73,000 or so clones listed, approximately 88% were seen once. These data come from a study of T cell responses to AZD1222 COVID-19 vaccine. General study points: Spike-specific TCR breadth and depth went up after people got two AZD1222 doses. Across spike, vaccine-associated CD4 TCRs were found, dominant at 160-218 and 743-854. Researchers took repertoire samples only after the peak T cell response had come. Close to half of all spike-specific TCRs reportedly target regions of the variants that are unmutated.

Sequenced material: peripheral blood, taken on day 0 of AZD1222 vaccination. The sequence was obtained from an adult in good health. The chain recombines TRBV11-2 with TRBJ1-6, with TRBD1 as a possible D gene (5 bases). This chain's CDR3 is CASTPLGDNSPLHF. The CDR3 region has the DNA TGTGCCAGCACCCCCCTGGGGGACAATTCACCCCTCCACTTT. The full variable domain, its missing parts supplied by reference TRBV11-2 and TRBJ1-6, is EAGVAQSPRYKIIEKRQSVAFWCNPISGHATLYWYQQILGQGPKLLIQFQNNGVVDDSQLPKDRFSAERLKGVDSTLKIQPAKLEDSAVYLCASTPLGDNSPLHFGNGTRLTVT.